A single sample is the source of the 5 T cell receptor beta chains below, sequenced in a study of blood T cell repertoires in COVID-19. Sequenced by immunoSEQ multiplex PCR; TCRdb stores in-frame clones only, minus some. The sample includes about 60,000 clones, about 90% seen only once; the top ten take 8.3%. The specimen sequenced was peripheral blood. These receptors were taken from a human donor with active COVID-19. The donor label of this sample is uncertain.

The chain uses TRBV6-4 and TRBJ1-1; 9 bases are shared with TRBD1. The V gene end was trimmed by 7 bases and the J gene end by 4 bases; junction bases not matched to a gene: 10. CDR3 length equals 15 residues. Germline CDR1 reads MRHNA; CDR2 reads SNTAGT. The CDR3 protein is CASKGTGHRGTEAFF. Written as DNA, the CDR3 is TGTGCCAGCAAGGGGACAGGGCATAGGGGCACTGAAGCTTTCTTT.

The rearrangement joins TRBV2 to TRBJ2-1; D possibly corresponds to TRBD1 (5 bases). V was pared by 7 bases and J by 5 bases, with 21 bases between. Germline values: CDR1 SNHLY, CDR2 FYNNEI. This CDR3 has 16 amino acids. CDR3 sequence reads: CASNPEGVPRHNEQFF. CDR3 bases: TGTGCCAGCAACCCGGAAGGGGTCCCGAGACACAATGAGCAGTTCTTC.

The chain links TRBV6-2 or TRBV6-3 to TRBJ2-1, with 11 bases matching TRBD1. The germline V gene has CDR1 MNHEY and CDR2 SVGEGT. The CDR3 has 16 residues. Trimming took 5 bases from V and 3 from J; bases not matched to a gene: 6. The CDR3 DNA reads TGTGCCAGCAGTCTGAGGACAGGGGGCTACTACAATGAGCAGTTCTTC. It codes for CASSLRTGGYYNEQFF.

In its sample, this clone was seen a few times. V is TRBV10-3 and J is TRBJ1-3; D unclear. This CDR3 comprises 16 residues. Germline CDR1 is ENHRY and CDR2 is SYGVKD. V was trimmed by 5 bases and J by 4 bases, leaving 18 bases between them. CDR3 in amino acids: CAISPEIDPGGNTIYF. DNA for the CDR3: TGTGCCATCAGTCCCGAAATTGACCCGGGGGGAAACACCATATATTTT.

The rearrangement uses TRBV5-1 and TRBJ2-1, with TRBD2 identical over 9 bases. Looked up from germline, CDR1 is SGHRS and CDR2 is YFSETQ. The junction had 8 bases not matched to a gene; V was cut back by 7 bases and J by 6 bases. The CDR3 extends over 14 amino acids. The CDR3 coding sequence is TGCGCCAGCCACTGGACTAGCGATGGCAATGAGCAGTTCTTC. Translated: CASHWTSDGNEQFF. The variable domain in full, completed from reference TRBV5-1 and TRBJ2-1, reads KAGVTQTPRYLIKTRGQQVTLSCSPISGHRSVSWYQQTPGQGLQFLFEYFSETQRNKGNFPGRFSGRQFSNSRSEMNVSTLELGDSALYLCASHWTSDGNEQFFGPGTRLTVL.